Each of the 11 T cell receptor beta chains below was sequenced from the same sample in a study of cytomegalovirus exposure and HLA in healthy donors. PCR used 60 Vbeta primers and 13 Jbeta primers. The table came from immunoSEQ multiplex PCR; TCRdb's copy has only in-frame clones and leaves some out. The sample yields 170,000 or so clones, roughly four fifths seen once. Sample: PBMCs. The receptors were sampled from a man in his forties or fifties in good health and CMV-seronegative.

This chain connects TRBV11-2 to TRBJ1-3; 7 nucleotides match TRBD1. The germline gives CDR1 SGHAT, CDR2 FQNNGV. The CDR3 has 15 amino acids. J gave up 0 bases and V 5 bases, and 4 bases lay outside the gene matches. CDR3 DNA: TGTGCCAGCAGCAAGGACAGGCCCTCTGGAAACACCATATATTTT. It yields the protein CASSKDRPSGNTIYF. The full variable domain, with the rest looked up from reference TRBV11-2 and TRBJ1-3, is EAGVAQSPRYKIIEKRQSVAFWCNPISGHATLYWYQQILGQGPKLLIQFQNNGVVDDSQLPKDRFSAERLKGVDSTLKIQPAKLEDSAVYLCASSKDRPSGNTIYFGEGSWLTVV.

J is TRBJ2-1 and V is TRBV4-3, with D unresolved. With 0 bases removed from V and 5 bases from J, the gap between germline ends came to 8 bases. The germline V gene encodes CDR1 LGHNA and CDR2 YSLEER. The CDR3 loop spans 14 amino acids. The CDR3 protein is CASSQENRHNEQFF. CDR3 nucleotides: TGCGCCAGCAGCCAAGAAAACAGACACAATGAGCAGTTCTTC.

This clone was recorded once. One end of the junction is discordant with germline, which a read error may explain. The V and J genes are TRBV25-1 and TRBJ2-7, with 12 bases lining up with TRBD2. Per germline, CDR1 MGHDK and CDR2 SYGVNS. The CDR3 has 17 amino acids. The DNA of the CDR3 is TGTGCCAGCAGCAAAATAGGAACGACTAGCGGGAGTTTTCGCCACTTCTTC. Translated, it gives CASSKIGTTSGSFRHFF.

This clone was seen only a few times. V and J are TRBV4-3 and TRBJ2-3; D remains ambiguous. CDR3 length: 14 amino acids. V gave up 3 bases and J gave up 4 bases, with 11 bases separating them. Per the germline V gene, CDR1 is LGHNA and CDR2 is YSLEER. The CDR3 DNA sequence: TGCGCCAGCAGCCAGGCCCACGGAGCAGATACGCAGTATTTT. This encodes CASSQAHGADTQYF.

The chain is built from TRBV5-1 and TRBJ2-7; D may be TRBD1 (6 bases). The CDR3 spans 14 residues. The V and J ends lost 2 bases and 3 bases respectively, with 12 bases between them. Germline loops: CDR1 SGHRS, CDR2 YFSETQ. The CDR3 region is CASSLTDSLYEQYF. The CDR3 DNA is TGCGCCAGCAGCTTAACGGACAGCCTCTACGAGCAGTACTTC.

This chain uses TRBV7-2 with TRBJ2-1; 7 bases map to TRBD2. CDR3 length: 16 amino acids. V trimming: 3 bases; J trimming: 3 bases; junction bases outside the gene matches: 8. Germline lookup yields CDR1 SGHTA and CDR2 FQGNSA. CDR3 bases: TGTGCCAGCAGCTTGGGGGGGGACGGTGGCTACAATGAGCAGTTCTTC. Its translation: CASSLGGDGGYNEQFF.

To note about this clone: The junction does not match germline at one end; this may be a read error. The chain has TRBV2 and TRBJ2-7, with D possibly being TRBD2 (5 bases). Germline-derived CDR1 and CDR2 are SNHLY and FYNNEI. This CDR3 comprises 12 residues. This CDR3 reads CASSGGLRGLDF. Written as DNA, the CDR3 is TGTGCCAGCAGTGGCGGCCTGCGAGGACTCGACTTC.

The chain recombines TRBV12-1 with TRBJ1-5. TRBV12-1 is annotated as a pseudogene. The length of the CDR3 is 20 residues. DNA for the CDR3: TGTGCCAGCTACGTAGGTCTTCAGTACGGGGTCCTACTTAGCAATCAGCCCCAGCATTTT. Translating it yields CASYVGLQYGVLLSNQPQHF.

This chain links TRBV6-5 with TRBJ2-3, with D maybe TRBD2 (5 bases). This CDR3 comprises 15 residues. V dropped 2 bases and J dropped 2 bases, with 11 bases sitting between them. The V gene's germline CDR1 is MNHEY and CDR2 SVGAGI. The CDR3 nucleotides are TGTGCCAGCAGTTACCGAGGGAGCGTCACAGATACGCAGTATTTT. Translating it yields CASSYRGSVTDTQYF.

CDR3 sequence (DNA): TGTGCCAGCAGTCCCCTCAGATACTCCTACGAGCAGTACTTC. As protein: CASSPLRYSYEQYF. The chain has TRBV27 and TRBJ2-7; D is ambiguous. The ends were cut back, 5 bases at V and 0 bases at J, with 11 bases in the middle. From germline, CDR1 is MNHEY and CDR2 SMNVEV (reference sequence). The CDR3 runs 14 residues.

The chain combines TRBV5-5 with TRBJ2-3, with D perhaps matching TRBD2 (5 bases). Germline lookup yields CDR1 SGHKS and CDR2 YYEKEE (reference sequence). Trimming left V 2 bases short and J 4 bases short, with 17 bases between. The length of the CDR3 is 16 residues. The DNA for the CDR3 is TGTGCCAGCAGCTTCCAGTCTGCTAGCACCGCAGATACGCAGTATTTT. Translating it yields CASSFQSASTADTQYF.